This T cell receptor beta chain was retrieved from a study of shared clonotypes between healthy human individuals. Generated by immunoSEQ multiplex PCR, the TCRdb table keeps only in-frame clones and is missing some. The table has approximately 2.5 million clones, approximately 93% seen once. Germline assignment: CDR1 MNHEY and CDR2 SMNVEV (reference sequence). This CDR3 is 17 amino acids long. Trimming left V 5 bases short and J 0 bases short, with 17 bases between. The chain carries TRBV27 and TRBJ1-5; a weak D match, TRBD1 (5 bases). The material sequenced was naive CD4+ T cells from PBMCs. Stated subset: CD45RA+ positively selected. The origin of this receptor is a man between 18 and 35 years old in good health. Some clones in this sample may be carry-over from other donors' samples. As DNA, the CDR3 is TGTGCCAGCAGTAAAAGCGGGGACCGCTATAGCAATCAGCCCCAGCATTTT. This gives the protein CASSKSGDRYSNQPQHF.